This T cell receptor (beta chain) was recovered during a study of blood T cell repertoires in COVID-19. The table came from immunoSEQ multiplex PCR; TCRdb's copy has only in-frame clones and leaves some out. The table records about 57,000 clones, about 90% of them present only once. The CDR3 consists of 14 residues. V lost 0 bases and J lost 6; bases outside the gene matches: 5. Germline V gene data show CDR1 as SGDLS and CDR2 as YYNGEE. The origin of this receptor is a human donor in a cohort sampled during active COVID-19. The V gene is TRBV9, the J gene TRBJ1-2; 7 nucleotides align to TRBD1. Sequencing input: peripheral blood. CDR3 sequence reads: CASSVADRVDGYTF. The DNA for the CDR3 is TGTGCCAGCAGCGTAGCCGACAGGGTGGATGGCTACACCTTC.